These T cell receptor beta chains were read from a single sample in a study of T cell responses to AZD1222 COVID-19 vaccine. TCRdb's copy holds only in-frame clones and misses some; the assay was immunoSEQ multiplex PCR. This sample carries 95,000 to 150,000 clones, roughly 91% of them seen once, and the ten largest clones take 4.4%. Source: peripheral blood, taken on day 0 of AZD1222 vaccination. The receptors were sampled from an adult in good health. CDR3s leave out the opening cysteine and the closing phenylalanine or tryptophan. Clone size is stated in some rows and not others, as once, few, many or a class when expanded.

clone size: -
V gene: TRBV5-1
CDR3 protein: ASSPHDRLHGYT

clone size: -
V gene: TRBV30
CDR3 protein: AWSAGGFSNQPQH

clone size: -
V gene: TRBV5-1
CDR3 protein: ASSPFRSGNTEAF

clone size: -
V gene: TRBV9
CDR3 protein: ASSGGTGIFSPLH

clone size: few
V gene: TRBV18
CDR3 protein: ASCNGGNTEAF

clone size: -
V gene: TRBV7-2
CDR3 protein: ASSQWTNQGYT

clone size: -
V gene: TRBV12-3/TRBV12-4
CDR3 protein: ASSWYGNTIY

clone size: few
V gene: TRBV7-8
CDR3 protein: ASTASTGSGNTIY

clone size: -
V gene: TRBV6-2/TRBV6-3
CDR3 protein: ASSGPGQVNEKLF

clone size: once
V gene: TRBV7-2
CDR3 protein: ASSRTVGETQY

clone size: -
V gene: TRBV3-1/TRBV3-2
CDR3 protein: ASTPGSTGELF

clone size: -
V gene: TRBV10-2
CDR3 protein: ASSVGGGAF

clone size: -
V gene: TRBV5-1
CDR3 protein: ASPPGLRSPLH

clone size: -
V gene: TRBV28
CDR3 protein: ASSPRGFTETQY

clone size: -
V gene: TRBV7-2
CDR3 protein: ASSEAGGSSFDTQY

clone size: -
V gene: TRBV7-9
CDR3 protein: ASTPAGGAGNSPLH

clone size: -
V gene: TRBV18
CDR3 protein: ASSPRDRMVPTGELF

clone size: -
V gene: TRBV12-5
CDR3 protein: ASATTGSAYT

clone size: -
V gene: TRBV28
CDR3 protein: ASGRQGVNEKLF

clone size: once
V gene: TRBV28
CDR3 protein: ASSFWDSGGNEQF

clone size: -
V gene: TRBV28
CDR3 protein: ASSPKTGGPWEAQY

clone size: few
V gene: TRBV2
CDR3 protein: ASSRQGVGGYT

clone size: -
V gene: TRBV3-1/TRBV3-2
CDR3 protein: ASSQPRTGPNTGELF

clone size: -
V gene: TRBV7-2
CDR3 protein: ASSSASRNIQY

clone size: -
V gene: TRBV5-1
CDR3 protein: ASSLAGGVSPLH

clone size: -
V gene: TRBV11-2
CDR3 protein: ASSPLEGMTDTQY

clone size: -
V gene: TRBV2
CDR3 protein: ASSPAREQPQH

clone size: few
V gene: TRBV13
CDR3 protein: ASSLSGSSYEQY

clone size: -
V gene: TRBV19
CDR3 protein: ASSIRTGVVGETQY

clone size: -
V gene: TRBV5-4
CDR3 protein: ASSLLRDGVGEQF

clone size: -
V gene: TRBV18
CDR3 protein: ASSRGGGYEQY

clone size: -
V gene: TRBV5-1
CDR3 protein: ASSLGGDSLSPLH

clone size: -
V gene: TRBV28
CDR3 protein: ASRYRDRVSF

clone size: few
V gene: TRBV28
CDR3 protein: ASSLPVTDTQY

clone size: -
V gene: TRBV5-1
CDR3 protein: ASRWAVMNTEAF